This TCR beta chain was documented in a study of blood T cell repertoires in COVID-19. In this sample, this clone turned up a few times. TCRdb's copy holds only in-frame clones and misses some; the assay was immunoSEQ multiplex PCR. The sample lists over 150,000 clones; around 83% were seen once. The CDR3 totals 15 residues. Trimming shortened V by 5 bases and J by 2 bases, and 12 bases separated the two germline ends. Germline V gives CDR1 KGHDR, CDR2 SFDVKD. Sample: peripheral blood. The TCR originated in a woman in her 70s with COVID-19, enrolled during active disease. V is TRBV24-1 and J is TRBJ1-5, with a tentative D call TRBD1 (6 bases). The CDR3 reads CATSAGVVGNQPQHF. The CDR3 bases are TGTGCCACCAGTGCAGGGGTGGTTGGCAATCAGCCCCAGCATTTT.